This T cell receptor (beta chain) was sequenced in a study of long-term antiretroviral therapy in people with HIV. About this clone: The target antigen is unknown.

This was the immunoSEQ v3.0 assay at survey level. Assay: immunoSEQ multiplex PCR; the TCRdb copy retains only in-frame clones and omits some. The table has about 36,000 clones, approximately 80% seen once; the top ten hold about 6%. The study's findings and limits: Researchers lacked any data on ART adherence, viral resistance or therapy changes. Controls had broader CDR3 length ranges than HIV repertoires did. Even long-term ART left TRB diversity below transplant donor controls, despite gains.

Specimens held roughly 0.9-10 million cryopreserved PBMC prior to DNA extraction. The source material was unsorted PBMCs, sampled 0.6 years after starting antiretroviral therapy. The sequence came from a man younger than 30 with HIV.

DNA for the CDR3: TGTGCCAGTACCCTGGACCGGAGCTCCTACAATGAGCAGTTCTTC. Protein: CASTLDRSSYNEQFF. The chain uses TRBV19 and TRBJ2-1; D remains ambiguous. The CDR3 runs to 15 residues. Trimming shortened V by 7 bases and J by 0 bases, and 13 bases separated the two germline ends. The germline CDR1 and CDR2 sequences are LNHDA and SQIVND (reference sequence).